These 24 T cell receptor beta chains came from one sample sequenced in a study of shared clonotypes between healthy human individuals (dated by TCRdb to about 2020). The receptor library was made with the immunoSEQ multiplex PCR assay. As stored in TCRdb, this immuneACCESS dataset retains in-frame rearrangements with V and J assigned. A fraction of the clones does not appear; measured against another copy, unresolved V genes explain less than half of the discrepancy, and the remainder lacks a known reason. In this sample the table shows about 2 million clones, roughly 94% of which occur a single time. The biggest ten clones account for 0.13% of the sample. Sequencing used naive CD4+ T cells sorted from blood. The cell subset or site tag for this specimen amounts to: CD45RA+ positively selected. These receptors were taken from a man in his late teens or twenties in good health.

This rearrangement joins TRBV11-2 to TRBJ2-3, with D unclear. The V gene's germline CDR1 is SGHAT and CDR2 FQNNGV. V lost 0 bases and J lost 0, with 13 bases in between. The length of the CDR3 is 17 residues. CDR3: CASSLEMAASSTDTQYF. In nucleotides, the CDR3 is TGTGCCAGCAGCTTAGAGATGGCAGCCTCTAGCACAGATACGCAGTATTTT.

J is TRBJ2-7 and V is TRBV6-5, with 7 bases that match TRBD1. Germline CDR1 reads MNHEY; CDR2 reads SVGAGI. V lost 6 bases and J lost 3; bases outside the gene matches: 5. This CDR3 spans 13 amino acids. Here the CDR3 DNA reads TGTGCCAGCAGCATTGACAGGGTCTACGAGCAGTACTTC. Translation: CASSIDRVYEQYF.

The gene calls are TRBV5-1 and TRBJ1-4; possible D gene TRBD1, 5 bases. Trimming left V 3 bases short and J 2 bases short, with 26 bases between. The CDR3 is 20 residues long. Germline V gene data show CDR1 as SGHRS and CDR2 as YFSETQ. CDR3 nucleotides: TGCGCCAGCAGCTATGCCTCCGGGACGAAAGACTCCGCGACTAATGAAAAACTGTTTTTT. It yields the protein CASSYASGTKDSATNEKLFF.

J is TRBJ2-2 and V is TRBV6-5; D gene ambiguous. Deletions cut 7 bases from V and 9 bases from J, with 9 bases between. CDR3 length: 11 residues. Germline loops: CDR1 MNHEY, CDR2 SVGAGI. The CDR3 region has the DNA TGTGCCAGCACCAACACTCGGGAGCTGTTTTTT. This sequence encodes CASTNTRELFF.

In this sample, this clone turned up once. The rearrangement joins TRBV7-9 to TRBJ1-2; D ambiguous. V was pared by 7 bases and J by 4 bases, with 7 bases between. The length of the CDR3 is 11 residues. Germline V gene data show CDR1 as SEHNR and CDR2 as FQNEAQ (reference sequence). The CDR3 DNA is TGTGCCAGCACCGCGGTCTATGGCTACACCTTC. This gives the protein CASTAVYGYTF.

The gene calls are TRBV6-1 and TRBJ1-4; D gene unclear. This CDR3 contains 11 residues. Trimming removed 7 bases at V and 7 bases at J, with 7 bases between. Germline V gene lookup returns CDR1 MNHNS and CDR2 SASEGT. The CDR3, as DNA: TGTGCCAGCACCGAAACTGAAAAACTGTTTTTT. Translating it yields CASTETEKLFF.

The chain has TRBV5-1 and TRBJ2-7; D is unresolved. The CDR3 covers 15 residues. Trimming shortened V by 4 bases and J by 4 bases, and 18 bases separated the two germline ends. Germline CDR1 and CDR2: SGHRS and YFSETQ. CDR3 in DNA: TGCGCCAGCAGCGCCGGTTTCGGCAGCAATTACGAGCAGTACTTC. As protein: CASSAGFGSNYEQYF.

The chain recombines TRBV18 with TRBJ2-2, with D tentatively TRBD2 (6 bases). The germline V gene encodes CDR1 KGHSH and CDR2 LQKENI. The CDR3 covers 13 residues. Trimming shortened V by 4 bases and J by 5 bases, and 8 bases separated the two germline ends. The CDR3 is CASSLRETGELFF. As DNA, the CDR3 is TGTGCCAGCTCACTTCGGGAGACCGGGGAGCTGTTTTTT.

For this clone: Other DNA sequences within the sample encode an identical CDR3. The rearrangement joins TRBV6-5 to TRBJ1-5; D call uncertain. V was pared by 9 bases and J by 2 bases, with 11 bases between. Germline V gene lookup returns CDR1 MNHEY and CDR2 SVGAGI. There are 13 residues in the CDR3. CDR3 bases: TGTGCCAGTTCAGGAGGAGGCAATCAGCCCCAGCATTTT. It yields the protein CASSGGGNQPQHF.

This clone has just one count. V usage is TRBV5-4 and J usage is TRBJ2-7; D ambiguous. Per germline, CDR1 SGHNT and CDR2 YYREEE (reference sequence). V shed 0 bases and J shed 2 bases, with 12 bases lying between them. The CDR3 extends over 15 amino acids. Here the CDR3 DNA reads TGTGCCAGCAGCTTGGGCCGGACGAGCCCCTACGAGCAGTACTTC. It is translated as CASSLGRTSPYEQYF. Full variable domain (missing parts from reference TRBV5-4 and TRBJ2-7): ETGVTQSPTHLIKTRGQQVTLRCSSQSGHNTVSWYQQALGQGPQFIFQYYREEENGRGNFPPRFSGLQFPNYSSELNVNALELDDSALYLCASSLGRTSPYEQYFGPGTRLTVT.

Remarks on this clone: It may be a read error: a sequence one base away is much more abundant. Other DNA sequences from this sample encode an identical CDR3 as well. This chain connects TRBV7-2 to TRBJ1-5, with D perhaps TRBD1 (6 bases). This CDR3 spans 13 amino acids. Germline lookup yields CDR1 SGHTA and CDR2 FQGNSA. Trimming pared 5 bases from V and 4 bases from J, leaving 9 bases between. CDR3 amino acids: CASSPRGNQPQHF. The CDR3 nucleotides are TGTGCCAGCAGCCCTAGGGGGAATCAGCCCCAGCATTTT.

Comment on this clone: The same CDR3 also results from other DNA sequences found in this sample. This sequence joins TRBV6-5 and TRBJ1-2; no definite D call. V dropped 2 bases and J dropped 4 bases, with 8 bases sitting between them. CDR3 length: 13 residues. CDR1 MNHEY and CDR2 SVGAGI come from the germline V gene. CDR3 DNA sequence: TGTGCCAGCAGTTACGTCGGTTCCTATGGCTACACCTTC. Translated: CASSYVGSYGYTF.

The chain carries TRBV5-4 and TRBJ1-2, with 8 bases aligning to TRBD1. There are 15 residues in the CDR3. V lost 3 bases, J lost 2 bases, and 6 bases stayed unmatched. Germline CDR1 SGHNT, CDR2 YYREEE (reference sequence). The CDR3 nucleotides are TGTGCCAGCAGCTCGATTGGACAGGGAAACTATGGCTACACCTTC. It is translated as CASSSIGQGNYGYTF.

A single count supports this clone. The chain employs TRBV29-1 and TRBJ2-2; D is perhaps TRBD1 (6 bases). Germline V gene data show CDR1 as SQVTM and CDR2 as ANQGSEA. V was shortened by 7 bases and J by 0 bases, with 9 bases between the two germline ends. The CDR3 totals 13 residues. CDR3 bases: TGCAGCGGGACAGTGACGAACACCGGGGAGCTGTTTTTT. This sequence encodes CSGTVTNTGELFF.

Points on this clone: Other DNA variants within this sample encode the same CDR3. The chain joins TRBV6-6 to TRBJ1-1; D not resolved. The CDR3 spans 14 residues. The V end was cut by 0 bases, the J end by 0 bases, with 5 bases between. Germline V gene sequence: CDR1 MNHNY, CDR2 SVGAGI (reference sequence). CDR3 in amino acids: CASSYSSMNTEAFF. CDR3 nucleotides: TGTGCCAGCAGTTACTCTAGCATGAACACTGAAGCTTTCTTT.

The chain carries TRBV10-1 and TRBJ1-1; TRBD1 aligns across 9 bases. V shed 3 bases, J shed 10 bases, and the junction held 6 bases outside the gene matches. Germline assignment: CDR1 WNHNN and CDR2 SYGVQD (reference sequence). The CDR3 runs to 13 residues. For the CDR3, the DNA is TGCGCCAGCAGTGAAGGGACAGGGATGAGAGCTTTCTTT. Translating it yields CASSEGTGMRAFF.

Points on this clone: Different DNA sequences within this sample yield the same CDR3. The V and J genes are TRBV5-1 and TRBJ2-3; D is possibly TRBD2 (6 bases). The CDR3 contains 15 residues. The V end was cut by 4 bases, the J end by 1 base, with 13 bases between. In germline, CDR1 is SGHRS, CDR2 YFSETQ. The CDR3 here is CASSSGTYGTDTQYF. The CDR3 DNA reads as TGCGCCAGCAGCAGTGGGACTTACGGCACAGATACGCAGTATTTT.

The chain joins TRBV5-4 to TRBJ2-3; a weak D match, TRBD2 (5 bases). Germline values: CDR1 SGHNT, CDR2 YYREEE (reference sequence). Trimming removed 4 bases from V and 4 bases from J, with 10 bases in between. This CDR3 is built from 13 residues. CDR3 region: CASSRDFSDTQYF. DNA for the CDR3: TGTGCCAGCAGCCGGGATTTTTCAGATACGCAGTATTTT. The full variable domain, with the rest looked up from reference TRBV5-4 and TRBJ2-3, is ETGVTQSPTHLIKTRGQQVTLRCSSQSGHNTVSWYQQALGQGPQFIFQYYREEENGRGNFPPRFSGLQFPNYSSELNVNALELDDSALYLCASSRDFSDTQYFGPGTRLTVL.

As DNA, the CDR3 is TGTGCCAGCAGTGCTTTGGACATTCAGTACTTC. It encodes CASSALDIQYF. The rearrangement joins TRBV27 to TRBJ2-4; D call uncertain. The V gene lost 5 bases and the J gene lost 8 bases, with 7 bases spanning the gap. The CDR3 runs to 11 residues. Germline CDR1 and CDR2: MNHEY and SMNVEV (reference sequence).

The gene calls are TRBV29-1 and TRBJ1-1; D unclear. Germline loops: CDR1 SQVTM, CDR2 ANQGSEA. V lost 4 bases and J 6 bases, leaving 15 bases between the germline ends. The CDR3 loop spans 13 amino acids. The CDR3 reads CSVAGWERPEAFF. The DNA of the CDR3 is TGCAGCGTTGCCGGGTGGGAACGGCCTGAAGCTTTCTTT. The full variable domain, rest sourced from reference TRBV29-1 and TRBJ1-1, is SAVISQKPSRDICQRGTSLTIQCQVDSQVTMMFWYRQQPGQSLTLIATANQGSEATYESGFVIDKFPISRPNLTFSTLTVSNMSPEDSSIYLCSVAGWERPEAFFGQGTRLTVV.

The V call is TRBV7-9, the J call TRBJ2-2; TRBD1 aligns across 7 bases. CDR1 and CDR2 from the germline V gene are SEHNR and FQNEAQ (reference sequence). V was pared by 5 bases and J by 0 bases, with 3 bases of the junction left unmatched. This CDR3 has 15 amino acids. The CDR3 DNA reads TGTGCCAGCAGCACCGGACAGGCGAACACCGGGGAGCTGTTTTTT. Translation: CASSTGQANTGELFF.

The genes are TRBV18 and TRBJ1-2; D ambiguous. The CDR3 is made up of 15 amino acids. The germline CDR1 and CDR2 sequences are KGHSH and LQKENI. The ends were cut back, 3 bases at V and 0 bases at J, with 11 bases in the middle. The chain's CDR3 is CASSPKPDPNYGYTF. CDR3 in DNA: TGTGCCAGCTCACCGAAGCCAGATCCTAACTATGGCTACACCTTC.

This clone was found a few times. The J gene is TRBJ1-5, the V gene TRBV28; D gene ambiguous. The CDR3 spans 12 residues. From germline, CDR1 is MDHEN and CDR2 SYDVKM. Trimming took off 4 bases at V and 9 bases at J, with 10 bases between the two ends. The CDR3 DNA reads TGTGCCAGCAGTTCCAGCGGGCCGCCCCAGCATTTT. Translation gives CASSSSGPPQHF.

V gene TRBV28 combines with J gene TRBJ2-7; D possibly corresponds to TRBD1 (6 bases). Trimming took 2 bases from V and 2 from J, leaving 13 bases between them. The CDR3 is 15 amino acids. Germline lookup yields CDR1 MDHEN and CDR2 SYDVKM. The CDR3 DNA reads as TGTGCCAGCAGTTTAAATGGGGGCCCAACCTACGAGCAGTACTTC. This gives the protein CASSLNGGPTYEQYF.